This T cell receptor (beta chain) was sequenced in a study of memory CD4+ T cells and cytomegalovirus serostatus. Background on the study: This sample comes from healthy Belgian adults, about nine CMV seropositive, roughly 22 seronegative. Whole-study results and caveats: Of roughly 180 reported CMV TCRbeta sequences, roughly 67 were found in memory CD4+ repertoires. Median bootstrapped AUC for CMV status was about 0.95 originally, just under 0.93 US-trained.

Using immunoSEQ multiplex PCR, the repertoire was profiled, and TCRdb retains in-frame clones only, with some absent. Altogether around 53,000 clones are present, around 79% being singletons, with the ten largest covering about 0.82%. The sort gate was single viable CD3+CD4+CD8-CD45RO+ cells for memory CD4+ T cells. Total CD4+ T cells were enriched by CD4 positive selection. This clone came up once. What it binds is unknown. The germline CDR1 and CDR2 sequences are SGHVS and FQNEAQ. The germline V and J ends were trimmed by 7 bases and 9 bases, with 19 bases remaining between them. This CDR3 is built from 15 residues.

The chain couples TRBV7-8 to TRBJ1-6; D perhaps matches TRBD1 (5 bases). The sequenced sample was memory CD4+ T cells from blood. This receptor was obtained from an adult in good health and CMV-seronegative. In DNA form, the CDR3 reads TGTGCCAGCAACAAAGAGGGGAGGGAGGGTTCACCCCTCCACTTT. This codes for CASNKEGREGSPLHF.